This paragraph covers one TCR beta chain sequence. Trimming cost V 8 bases and J 2 bases; bases outside gene matches: 11. The CDR3 consists of 15 residues. Germline V gene sequence: CDR1 SNHLY, CDR2 FYNNEI. Regarding treatment: preoperative locoregional IRX-2 cytokine immunotherapy. Samples came from a phase Ib trial of preoperative locoregional IRX-2 cytokine immunotherapy. The data were taken from a study of preoperative IRX-2 immunotherapy in early breast cancer. Here immunoSEQ multiplex PCR was the method, and the copy in TCRdb shows in-frame clones only, minus some. The data contain 35,000 to 55,000 clones, about 95% of them singletons.

This rearrangement joins TRBV2 to TRBJ2-5, with TRBD2 matching over 7 bases. Sequenced material: tumor tissue, taken after IRX-2 immunotherapy. This TCR was recovered from a human donor with breast cancer. CDR3 sequence: CASARRGGGQETQYF. In nucleotides, the CDR3 is TGTGCCAGCGCCCGGCGGGGCGGGGGTCAAGAGACCCAGTACTTC.